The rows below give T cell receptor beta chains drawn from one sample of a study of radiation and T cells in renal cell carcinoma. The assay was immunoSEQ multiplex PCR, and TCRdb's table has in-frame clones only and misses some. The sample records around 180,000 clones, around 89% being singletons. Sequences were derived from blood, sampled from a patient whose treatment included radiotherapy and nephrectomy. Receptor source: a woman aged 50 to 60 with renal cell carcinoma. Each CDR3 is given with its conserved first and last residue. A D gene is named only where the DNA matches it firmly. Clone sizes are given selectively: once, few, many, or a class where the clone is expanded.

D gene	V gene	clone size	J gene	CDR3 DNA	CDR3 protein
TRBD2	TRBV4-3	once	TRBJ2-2	TGCGCCAGCAGCCGGAATAGCGGGGGTCCATTCAGCGGGGAGCTGTTTTTT	CASSRNSGGPFSGELFF
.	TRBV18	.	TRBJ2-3	TGTGCCAGCTCACCACCGTCGCAGTCGAGCACAGATACGCAGTATTTT	CASSPPSQSSTDTQYF
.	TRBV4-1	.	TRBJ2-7	TGCGCCAGCAGCCAAGAAGGAGGCAGGGCGGACGAGCAGTACTTC	CASSQEGGRADEQYF
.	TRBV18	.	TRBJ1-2	TGTGCCAGCTCGTCCCCCGGGTTTGACTATGGCTACACCTTC	CASSSPGFDYGYTF
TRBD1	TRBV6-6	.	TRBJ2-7	TGTGCCAGCAGGCCCGGACAGGGGCGATACGAGCAGTACTTC	CASRPGQGRYEQYF
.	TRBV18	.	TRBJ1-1	TGTGCCAGCTCAATTCTTCCCGGCGGGGGCGTCGGCACTGAAGCTTTCTTT	CASSILPGGGVGTEAFF
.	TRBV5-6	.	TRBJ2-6	TGTGCCAGCAGCGGTTTGGGGACCGGGGCCAACGTCCTGACTTTC	CASSGLGTGANVLTF
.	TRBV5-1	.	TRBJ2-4	TGCGCCAGCAGCTTAGGGACTGCAAACATTCAGTACTTC	CASSLGTANIQYF
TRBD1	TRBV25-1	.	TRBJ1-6	TGTGCCACCGGACAGGTTTATAATTCACCCCTCCACTTT	CATGQVYNSPLHF
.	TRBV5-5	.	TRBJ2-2	TGTGCCAGCAGCTTATCCGATCTAAACACCGGGGAGCTGTTTTTT	CASSLSDLNTGELFF
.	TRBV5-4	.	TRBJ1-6	TGTGCCAGCAGCTTAGCAGGCGCTAAGGATTCACCCCTCCACTTT	CASSLAGAKDSPLHF